Below, 10 T cell receptor beta chains from the same sample are listed, as sequenced in a study of blood T cells in healthy people across ages. Primed by a sample-barcoded 5' primer and a J-beta primer mix, a second PCR proceeded for roughly 7 to 12 cycles. TCRdb re-analysed the 5' RACE reads in MiXCR, keeping a single row per CDR3 protein. The sample carries roughly 1,700,000 distinct CDR3 sequences, roughly 27% recorded once. The sample consisted of blood. The receptor set was obtained from a woman in her 30s in good health.

This chain connects TRBV7-9 to TRBJ2-4, with D possibly matching TRBD2 (5 bases). The CDR3 totals 14 residues. CDR1 and CDR2 from the germline V gene are SEHNR and FQNEAQ (reference sequence). Trimming removed 7 bases at V and 5 bases at J, with 15 bases between. The CDR3, as DNA: TGTGCCAGCACCAAAACGTACGGGGAAAACATTCAGTACTTC. The encoded protein is CASTKTYGENIQYF.

At least ten counts were recorded for this clonotype. This chain uses TRBV29-1 with TRBJ2-7; tentative D call: TRBD1 (6 bases). Germline CDR1 and CDR2: SQVTM and ANQGSEA. Trimming left V 5 bases short and J 1 base short, with 12 bases between. The CDR3 is 13 residues long. CDR3 sequence (DNA): TGCAGCGTTCGAGTGGGGACATCCTACGAGCAGTACTTC. Protein: CSVRVGTSYEQYF.

The genes are TRBV12-3 or TRBV12-4 and TRBJ1-4; D is ambiguous. The CDR3 is made up of 14 amino acids. Trimming removed 0 bases at V and 8 bases at J, with 10 bases between. The CDR3 region is CASSLAGYEEKLFF. The CDR3 region has the DNA TGTGCCAGCAGTTTAGCAGGTTATGAGGAAAAACTGTTTTTT.

V is TRBV2 and J is TRBJ1-2, with TRBD1 as a possible D gene (5 bases). The V gene's germline CDR1 is SNHLY and CDR2 FYNNEI. The CDR3 is 13 residues long. Trimming shortened V by 0 bases and J by 14 bases, and 16 bases separated the two germline ends. CDR3 nucleotides: TGTGCCAGCAGTGAAGCGCCTGGCGGGACGCAAACCTTC. Translated, it gives CASSEAPGGTQTF.

The chain carries TRBV12-3 or TRBV12-4 and TRBJ2-2; unclear D gene. Deletions cut 7 bases from V and 6 bases from J, with 12 bases between. The CDR3 covers 13 residues. The CDR3 region is CASTPLDAGELFF. As DNA, the CDR3 is TGTGCCAGCACTCCCTTAGATGCCGGGGAGCTGTTTTTT.

This chain joins TRBV29-1 and TRBJ2-2, with D possibly matching TRBD1 (5 bases). CDR1 is SQVTM and CDR2 is ANQGSEA in the germline V gene. CDR3 length: 12 amino acids. Trimming cost V 4 bases and J 7 bases, with 10 bases left between them. CDR3 coding DNA: TGCAGCGTTGCCAGGGCGGACGGGGAGCTGTTTTTT. Its translation is CSVARADGELFF.

In its sample, this clonotype was seen a few times. The rearrangement links TRBV20-1 to TRBJ2-1, with a possible D match to TRBD1 (5 bases). This CDR3 spans 13 amino acids. Germline CDR1 DFQATT, CDR2 SNEGSKA (reference sequence). Trimming stripped 6 bases from V and 4 bases from J, with 13 bases between. CDR3 sequence reads: CSATQGRYNEQFF. CDR3 nucleotides: TGCAGTGCGACCCAGGGCCGTTACAATGAGCAGTTCTTC.

V is TRBV6-5 and J is TRBJ1-6; D is unclear. Trimming pared 8 bases from V and 0 bases from J, leaving 5 bases between. CDR1 and CDR2 (germline): MNHEY, SVGAGI. The CDR3 loop spans 13 amino acids. This CDR3 reads CASRASYNSPLHF. DNA for the CDR3: TGTGCCAGCCGGGCCTCCTATAATTCACCCCTCCACTTT.

This clonotype was seen at least ten times. The chain recombines TRBV27 with TRBJ2-7; 7 bases map to TRBD1. CDR3 length: 15 residues. Germline loops: CDR1 MNHEY, CDR2 SMNVEV (reference sequence). V trimming: 6 bases; J trimming: 3 bases; junction bases outside the gene matches: 11. The CDR3 loop is CASSSPMGQFYEQYF. The CDR3 DNA reads as TGTGCCAGCAGCTCCCCTATGGGACAGTTCTACGAGCAGTACTTC.

As concerns this clonotype: A far larger clone is just one base off, so this is likely a read error. The CDR3 protein is CASSLVSTDTLYF. The CDR3 nucleotides read TGTGCCAGCAGCCTCGTGAGCACAGATACGCTGTATTTT. The rearrangement links TRBV12-3 or TRBV12-4 to TRBJ2-3; D ambiguous. The CDR3 has 13 amino acids.